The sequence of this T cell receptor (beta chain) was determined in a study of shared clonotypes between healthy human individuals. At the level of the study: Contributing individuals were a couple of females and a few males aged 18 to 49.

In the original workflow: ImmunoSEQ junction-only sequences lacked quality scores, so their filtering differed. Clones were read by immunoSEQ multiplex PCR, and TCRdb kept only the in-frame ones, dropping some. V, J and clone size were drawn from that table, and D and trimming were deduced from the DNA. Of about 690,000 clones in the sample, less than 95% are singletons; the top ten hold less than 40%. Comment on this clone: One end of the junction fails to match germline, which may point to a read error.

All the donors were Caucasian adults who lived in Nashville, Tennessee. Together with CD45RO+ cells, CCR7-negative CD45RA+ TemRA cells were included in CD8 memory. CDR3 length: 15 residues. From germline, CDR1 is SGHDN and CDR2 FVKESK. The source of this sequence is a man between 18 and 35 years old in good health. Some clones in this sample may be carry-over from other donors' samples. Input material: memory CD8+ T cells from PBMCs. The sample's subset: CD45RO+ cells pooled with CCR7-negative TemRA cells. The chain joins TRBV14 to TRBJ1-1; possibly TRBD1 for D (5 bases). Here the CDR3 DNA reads TGTGTCAGCAGCCAAGGGGCCCTCCGGGACACTGAAGCTTTCTTT. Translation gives CVSSQGALRDTEAFF.